The table lists the clone carrying this T cell receptor (beta chain) with many counts. As yet, its antigen is unknown. This specimen belongs to a study of T cells in Graves' hyperthyroidism and ophthalmopathy. Study in general: Peripheral blood samples were taken at initial diagnosis, prior to any treatment. General study points: In simple terms, a model built on 13 V-J features told ophthalmopathy apart from stable hyperthyroidism. It was a median about 6 months before onset that the model predicted ophthalmopathy.

Under 3 months was the duration of disease in ophthalmopathy patients, who also had a Clinical Activity Score of at least 3 and a NOSPECS grade of at least 4. CDR1 is SGHAT and CDR2 is FQNNGV in the germline V gene. The CDR3 contains 17 residues. The ends were cut back, 2 bases at V and 2 bases at J, with 18 bases in the middle. The TCR beta CDR3 regions underwent amplification using RNA transcripts as the source. TCR CDR3 underwent first-round RT-PCR with the HTBI primer set. Via MiXCR, TCRdb re-called the multiplex PCR reads, giving one row per CDR3 protein. The table has approximately 610,000 distinct CDR3 sequences, roughly 14% seen once; the top ten hold 4.3%.

The TCR comes from a woman between 40 and 50 years old with Graves' ophthalmopathy. Sequenced material: blood. The rearrangement joins TRBV11-2 to TRBJ1-2, with D perhaps TRBD1 (5 bases). The CDR3 sequence is CASSLYHGSGANYGYTF. The CDR3 nucleotides are TGTGCCAGCAGCTTATATCACGGGTCCGGGGCGAACTATGGCTACACCTTC.